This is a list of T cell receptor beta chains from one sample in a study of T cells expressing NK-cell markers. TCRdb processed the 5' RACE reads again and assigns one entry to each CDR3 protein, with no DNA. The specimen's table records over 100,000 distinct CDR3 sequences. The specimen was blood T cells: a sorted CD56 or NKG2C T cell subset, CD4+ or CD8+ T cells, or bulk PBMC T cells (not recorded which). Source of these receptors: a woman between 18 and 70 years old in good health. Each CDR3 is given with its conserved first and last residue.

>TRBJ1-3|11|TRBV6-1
CAIPGGNTIYF
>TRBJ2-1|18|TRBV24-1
CATSDLHRRCSSYNEQFF
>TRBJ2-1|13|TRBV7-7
CASSLGRINEQFF
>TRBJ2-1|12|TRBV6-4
CASSAGQNEQFF
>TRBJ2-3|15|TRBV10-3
CAISDAGASTDTQYF
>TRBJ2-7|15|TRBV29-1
CSVEGGFGTYYEQYF
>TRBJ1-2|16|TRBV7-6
CASSLARDGFNYGYTF
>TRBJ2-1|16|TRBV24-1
CATSDFGEGPRNEQFF
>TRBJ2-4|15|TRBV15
CATSRGAGSGNIQYF
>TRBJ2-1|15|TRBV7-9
CASSYLALAYNEQFF
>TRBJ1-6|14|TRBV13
CASSLTGANSPLHF
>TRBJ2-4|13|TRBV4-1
CASSQDLVGGPYF